The sequence of this T cell receptor beta chain was determined in a study of T cell responses to AZD1222 COVID-19 vaccine. At the level of the study: Second doses were pooled across both intervals (about 4 or about 12 weeks).

Per the germline V gene, CDR1 is LNHDA and CDR2 is SQIVND (reference sequence). This CDR3 comprises 19 residues. V was clipped by 1 base and J by 5 bases; unmatched bases: 13. Data came from immunoSEQ multiplex PCR; TCRdb stores just in-frame clones and leaves some out. The sample holds 70,000 to 95,000 clones, about 88% seen once. The rearrangement links TRBV19 to TRBJ2-3; 12 bases align to TRBD2. The receptor comes from an adult in good health. The sample consisted of peripheral blood, taken on day 0 of AZD1222 vaccination. CDR3 in amino acids: CASSIGRIRTSGNQDTQYF. In DNA, the CDR3 is TGTGCCAGTAGTATAGGTCGGATCAGGACTAGCGGGAATCAAGATACGCAGTATTTT.